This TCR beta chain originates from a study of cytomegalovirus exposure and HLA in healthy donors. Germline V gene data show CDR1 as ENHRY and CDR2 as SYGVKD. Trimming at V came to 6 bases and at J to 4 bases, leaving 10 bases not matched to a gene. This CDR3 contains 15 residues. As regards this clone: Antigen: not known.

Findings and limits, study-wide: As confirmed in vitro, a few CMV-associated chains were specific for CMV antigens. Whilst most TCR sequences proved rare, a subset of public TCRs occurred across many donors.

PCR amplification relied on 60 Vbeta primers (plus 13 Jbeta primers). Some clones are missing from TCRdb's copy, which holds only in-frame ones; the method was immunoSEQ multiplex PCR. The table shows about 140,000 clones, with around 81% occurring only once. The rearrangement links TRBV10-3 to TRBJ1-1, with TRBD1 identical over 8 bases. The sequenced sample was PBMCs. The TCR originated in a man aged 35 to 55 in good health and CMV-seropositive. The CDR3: CAIRSDRVTFTEAFF. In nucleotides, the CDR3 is TGTGCCATCAGGTCGGACAGGGTAACCTTCACTGAAGCTTTCTTT.